The 23 T cell receptor beta chains given below trace back to one sample, sequenced in a study of blood T cell repertoires in COVID-19. The protocol was immunoSEQ multiplex PCR, while the TCRdb copy is restricted to in-frame clones and leaves out a portion. Counted here are about 100,000 clones, about two thirds occurring once; the ten biggest clones make up less than 2%. Sequenced input: peripheral blood. The source of these receptors is a woman aged 40 to 49 with acute or convalescent COVID-19.

A single count supports this clone. The chain uses TRBV30 and TRBJ2-2, with a weak D call TRBD2 (5 bases). V was clipped by 4 bases and J by 6 bases, with 21 bases between them. The germline gives CDR1 GTSNPN, CDR2 SVGIG (reference sequence). CDR3 length: 16 amino acids. This CDR3 reads CAWTPDYRLVPGELFF. The CDR3 nucleotides are TGTGCCTGGACCCCTGACTATCGGCTAGTCCCCGGGGAGCTGTTTTTT. Full variable domain (remainder filled in from reference TRBV30 and TRBJ2-2): SQTIHQWPATLVQPVGSPLSLECTVEGTSNPNLYWYRQAAGRGLQLLFYSVGIGQISSEVPQNLSASRPQDRQFILSSKKLLLSDSGFYLCAWTPDYRLVPGELFFGEGSRLTVL.

The genes are TRBV13 and TRBJ2-7; 8 bases are shared with TRBD1. The CDR3 has 14 residues. Germline V gene lookup returns CDR1 PRHDT and CDR2 FYEKMQ (reference sequence). Losses at the gene ends were 0 bases for V and 2 bases for J; bases not matched to a gene: 0. The CDR3 is CASSLGQGAYEQYF. The DNA for the CDR3 is TGTGCCAGCAGCTTAGGACAGGGGGCCTACGAGCAGTACTTC. Looking up the rest from reference TRBV13 and TRBJ2-7 gives the full variable domain: AAGVIQSPRHLIKEKRETATLKCYPIPRHDTVYWYQQGPGQDPQFLISFYEKMQSDKGSIPDRFSAQQFSDYHSELNMSSLELGDSALYFCASSLGQGAYEQYFGPGTRLTVT.

The chain has TRBV5-5 and TRBJ2-2; D not certain. The V gene lost 6 bases and the J gene lost 3 bases, with 12 bases spanning the gap. The germline V gene encodes CDR1 SGHKS and CDR2 YYEKEE (reference sequence). The CDR3 spans 14 residues. The CDR3 sequence: CASTSRSYTGELFF. The CDR3 nucleotides are TGTGCCAGCACGTCTCGGTCGTACACCGGGGAGCTGTTTTTT.

The CDR3 here is CASSLRGTGGRQPQHF. CDR3 sequence (DNA): TGTGCCAGCAGTTTGAGAGGGACAGGGGGCCGTCAGCCCCAGCATTTT. This chain uses TRBV28 with TRBJ1-5; TRBD1 agrees at 12 bases. Germline CDR1 reads MDHEN; CDR2 reads SYDVKM. With 3 bases clipped from V and 6 bases from J, the junction kept 6 bases outside the gene matches. CDR3 length: 16 residues.

V usage is TRBV5-4 and J usage is TRBJ1-2; D unclear. The germline gives CDR1 SGHNT, CDR2 YYREEE (reference sequence). The ends were cut back, 0 bases at V and 2 bases at J, with 8 bases in the middle. The CDR3 runs 14 residues. This chain's CDR3 is CASSLEQTNYGYTF. DNA for the CDR3: TGTGCCAGCAGCTTGGAACAGACCAACTATGGCTACACCTTC.

The chain is built from TRBV19 and TRBJ1-2; tentative D call: TRBD1 (6 bases). Germline CDR1 is LNHDA and CDR2 is SQIVND (reference sequence). With 6 bases removed from V and 2 bases from J, the gap between germline ends came to 13 bases. This CDR3 comprises 14 residues. The CDR3 here is CASSTQGRNYGYTF. Here the CDR3 DNA reads TGTGCCAGTAGCACACAGGGACGCAACTATGGCTACACCTTC.

The genes are TRBV5-1 and TRBJ1-2, with 9 bases aligning to TRBD1. V lost 4 bases and J lost 3; bases outside the gene matches: 4. There are 14 residues in the CDR3. Germline CDR1 is SGHRS and CDR2 is YFSETQ. Written as DNA, the CDR3 is TGCGCCAGCAGCACGAGACAGGGGGACTATGGCTACACCTTC. Residues: CASSTRQGDYGYTF. Filled out from reference TRBV5-1 and TRBJ1-2, the complete variable domain reads KAGVTQTPRYLIKTRGQQVTLSCSPISGHRSVSWYQQTPGQGLQFLFEYFSETQRNKGNFPGRFSGRQFSNSRSEMNVSTLELGDSALYLCASSTRQGDYGYTFGSGTRLTVV.

In its sample, this clone was seen many times. V usage is TRBV6-1 and J usage is TRBJ2-7; 7 nucleotides match TRBD1. V lost 4 bases, J lost 1 base, and 13 bases stayed unmatched. This CDR3 has 17 amino acids. Germline CDR1 MNHNS, CDR2 SASEGT. CDR3 loop: CASSVDRPGTVSYEQYF. The CDR3 DNA follows: TGTGCCAGCAGTGTGGACCGGCCCGGGACAGTATCCTACGAGCAGTACTTC.

The chain employs TRBV6-5 and TRBJ1-6; 7 bases map to TRBD1. The CDR3 runs to 15 residues. V lost 0 bases and J lost 9; bases outside the gene matches: 5. Germline loops: CDR1 MNHEY, CDR2 SVGAGI. For the CDR3, the DNA is TGTGCCAGCAGTTACTCAACAGGGGTAGCTTCACCCCTCCACTTT. It translates to CASSYSTGVASPLHF.

This clone was observed a handful of times. The chain uses TRBV6-5 and TRBJ2-7, with 7 bases aligning to TRBD1. The CDR3 covers 13 residues. Germline CDR1 MNHEY, CDR2 SVGAGI. The J segment lost 4 bases and the V segment lost 10 bases, leaving 10 bases of the junction unmatched. For the CDR3, the DNA is TGTGCCATTCAGACAGGGCAAGGATACGAGCAGTACTTC. This translates into CAIQTGQGYEQYF.

The chain joins TRBV4-1 to TRBJ2-3; weak D call: TRBD2 (6 bases). Germline CDR1 reads MGHRA; CDR2 reads YSYEKL. The CDR3 is made up of 15 amino acids. Trimming removed 4 bases from V and 2 bases from J, with 13 bases in between. CDR3 in amino acids: CASSRMGLPTDTQYF. The CDR3 coding sequence is TGCGCCAGCAGCCGAATGGGACTTCCCACAGATACGCAGTATTTT.

This chain uses TRBV5-1 with TRBJ1-1; 7 bases line up with TRBD1. This CDR3 contains 14 residues. The germline V gene encodes CDR1 SGHRS and CDR2 YFSETQ. V trimming: 5 bases; J trimming: 5 bases; junction bases outside the gene matches: 9. The DNA of the CDR3 is TGCGCCAGCAGTTTCACAGGGGTAATAACTGAAGCTTTCTTT. It encodes CASSFTGVITEAFF.

The chain is built from TRBV24-1 and TRBJ2-3; 10 bases are a match to TRBD2. V lost 5 bases to trimming and J lost 7 bases; unmatched junction nucleotides: 8. Per the germline V gene, CDR1 is KGHDR and CDR2 is SFDVKD. The CDR3 runs to 15 residues. This CDR3 reads CATSGSGGARNTQYF. The CDR3 nucleotides read TGTGCCACCAGTGGAAGCGGGGGGGCCAGAAATACGCAGTATTTT.

V is TRBV12-5 and J is TRBJ2-7, with D tentatively TRBD1 (6 bases). There are 15 residues in the CDR3. V was cut by 2 bases and J by 0 bases, with 11 bases left in between. Looked up from germline, CDR1 is LGHNT and CDR2 is FRNRAP. The CDR3 loop reads CASGLSRTASYEQYF. The CDR3 DNA is TGTGCTAGTGGTTTGTCCAGGACAGCCTCCTACGAGCAGTACTTC.

V is TRBV9 and J is TRBJ1-1; D unclear. The CDR3 has 14 amino acids. CDR1 and CDR2 (germline): SGDLS, YYNGEE. V was clipped by 4 bases and J by 1 base, with 11 bases between them. CDR3 sequence reads: CASSPTSGNTEAFF. Here the CDR3 DNA reads TGTGCCAGCAGCCCAACTTCGGGGAACACTGAAGCTTTCTTT.

This clone was detected only a few times. The rearrangement joins TRBV6-5 to TRBJ1-3, with D unresolved. Germline CDR1 and CDR2: MNHEY and SVGAGI. The V and J ends lost 0 bases and 0 bases respectively, with 6 bases between them. The CDR3 is 15 amino acids. The CDR3 here is CASSYSADSGNTIYF. CDR3 bases: TGTGCCAGCAGTTACTCTGCAGACTCTGGAAACACCATATATTTT.

The rearrangement uses TRBV5-6 and TRBJ2-2; tentatively, D is TRBD2 (7 bases). The CDR3 is 16 residues long. The V end was cut by 2 bases, the J end by 4 bases, with 15 bases between. CDR1 is SGHDT, CDR2 YYEEEE, per germline. CDR3 coding DNA: TGTGCCAGCAGCTTTAGGAGGGGGGGCCGCACCGGGGAGCTGTTTTTT. This encodes CASSFRRGGRTGELFF.

This clone was found a few times. The chain joins TRBV6-5 to TRBJ2-5, with TRBD1 matching over 10 bases. The CDR3 has 15 residues. The V gene's germline CDR1 is MNHEY and CDR2 SVGAGI. J lost 5 bases, V lost 7 bases, and 10 bases had no gene match. The CDR3 sequence: CASTRTGGTLETQYF. The CDR3 nucleotides are TGTGCCAGCACTCGGACAGGGGGTACCTTGGAGACCCAGTACTTC.

The chain couples TRBV7-2 to TRBJ1-1, with TRBD1 matching 7 bases. With 5 bases clipped from V and 1 base from J, the junction kept 7 bases outside the gene matches. The CDR3 runs to 15 residues. Germline-derived CDR1 and CDR2 are SGHTA and FQGNSA. CDR3 in DNA: TGTGCCAGCAGCCCGACCGGGACAGCGAACACTGAAGCTTTCTTT. This sequence encodes CASSPTGTANTEAFF.

J is TRBJ1-6 and V is TRBV3-1 (or the pseudogene TRBV3-2); D is possibly TRBD1 (5 bases). The CDR3 extends over 14 amino acids. Germline assignment: CDR1 LGHDT and CDR2 YNNKEL (reference sequence). Between the trimmed V and J ends, which lost 1 base and 7 bases, there was a span of 8 bases. In nucleotides, the CDR3 is TGTGCCAGCAGCCAAGCCGACAGCAATTCACCCCTCCACTTT. Protein sequence: CASSQADSNSPLHF.

The chain carries TRBV7-3 and TRBJ1-5; a possible D gene is TRBD1 (5 bases). The CDR3 spans 16 residues. Trimming removed 5 bases from V and 0 bases from J, with 14 bases in between. Looked up from germline, CDR1 is SGHTA and CDR2 is FQGTGA. CDR3 protein: CASSHGAGSSNQPQHF. The CDR3 DNA sequence: TGTGCCAGCAGCCATGGGGCAGGCTCTAGCAATCAGCCCCAGCATTTT.

This clone was observed a single time. The chain is built from TRBV4-3 and TRBJ2-1, with 8 bases fitting TRBD2. CDR1 is LGHNA and CDR2 is YSLEER in the germline V gene. The J segment lost 2 bases and the V segment lost 2 bases, leaving 5 bases of the junction unmatched. The CDR3 consists of 16 residues. This CDR3 reads CASSQQLAVTYNEQFF. CDR3 nucleotide sequence: TGCGCCAGCAGCCAACAACTAGCGGTTACCTACAATGAGCAGTTCTTC.

This clone occurred a few times. The chain joins TRBV2 to TRBJ2-3, with 8 bases lining up with TRBD2. CDR3 length: 14 amino acids. The V gene end was trimmed by 8 bases and the J gene end by 6 bases; junction bases not matched to a gene: 10. CDR1 is SNHLY and CDR2 is FYNNEI in the germline V gene. CDR3 sequence: CASDSTSGSDTQYF. In nucleotides, the CDR3 is TGTGCCAGCGATTCCACTAGCGGTTCGGATACGCAGTATTTT.